These 13 T cell receptor beta chains were all obtained from the same sample, sequenced in a study of control samples from healthy donors and cancer patients. Clones were sequenced by immunoSEQ multiplex PCR, and TCRdb holds only the in-frame ones, with some missing. The table records 250,000 to 300,000 clones, over 70% of them present only once. The sample was PBMCs. The receptor set was obtained from a woman aged 60 to 75 with lung cancer.

The J gene is TRBJ2-7, the V gene TRBV6-5; TRBD2 matches 7 bases. Germline CDR1 and CDR2: MNHEY and SVGAGI. The CDR3 is made up of 13 amino acids. Germline trimming cut 10 bases from V and 4 bases from J; bases unmatched to any gene: 10. CDR3 in DNA: TGTGCCACCGGGCCATTGGGGGGGTACGAGCAGTACTTC. This codes for CATGPLGGYEQYF.

The V and J genes are TRBV7-9 and TRBJ2-1, with TRBD2 matching over 9 bases. This CDR3 has 16 amino acids. Unmatched junction bases numbered 6, after V lost 5 bases and J lost 1 base. Germline V gene sequence: CDR1 SEHNR, CDR2 FQNEAQ (reference sequence). The CDR3 DNA reads as TGTGCCAGCAGCATACTAGCGGGCGGTTCCTACAATGAGCAGTTCTTC. Its protein is CASSILAGGSYNEQFF.

The genes are TRBV6-1 and TRBJ1-2, with D hard to call. In germline, CDR1 is MNHNS, CDR2 SASEGT. There are 14 residues in the CDR3. The V end lost 3 bases, the J end lost 0 bases, and 8 bases lay between the germline ends. This CDR3 reads CASSENSPNYGYTF. DNA of the CDR3: TGTGCCAGCAGTGAGAACTCCCCTAACTATGGCTACACCTTC.

This clone was recorded only once. The V gene is TRBV5-6, the J gene TRBJ2-3, with TRBD2 matching 11 bases. Trimming removed 4 bases from V and 8 bases from J; junction bases left unmatched: 15. This CDR3 is 17 amino acids long. Germline CDR1 SGHDT, CDR2 YYEEEE. CDR3 residues: CASSPSPHSGGATTQYF. The CDR3 region has the DNA TGTGCCAGCAGCCCCTCCCCTCATAGCGGGGGGGCGACTACGCAGTATTTT.

The rearrangement uses TRBV6-5 and TRBJ2-7; 8 nucleotides align to TRBD1. The CDR3 is made up of 15 amino acids. The ends lost 2 bases at V and 1 base at J; junction bases unmatched: 4. Germline loops: CDR1 MNHEY, CDR2 SVGAGI. Written as DNA, the CDR3 is TGTGCCAGCAGTTACGGGACAGGCGGTTCCTACGAGCAGTACTTC. This codes for CASSYGTGGSYEQYF.

This clone appeared once. The chain links TRBV4-1 to TRBJ2-3; either TRBD1 or TRBD2 may fit D (5 bases each). The CDR3 runs 15 residues. Germline lookup yields CDR1 MGHRA and CDR2 YSYEKL. V lost 4 bases and J lost 4, with 15 bases in between. The DNA of the CDR3 is TGCGCCAGCAGCCGTTTAGGGACCTCCCCAGATACGCAGTATTTT. This sequence encodes CASSRLGTSPDTQYF.

The genes are TRBV7-9 and TRBJ1-1; 7 nucleotides align to TRBD1. Germline-derived CDR1 and CDR2 are SEHNR and FQNEAQ (reference sequence). V was clipped by 6 bases and J by 1 base; unmatched bases: 8. The CDR3 spans 15 residues. CDR3 bases: TGTGCCAGCAGACCCGGGACAGCCTCGAACACTGAAGCTTTCTTT. It is translated as CASRPGTASNTEAFF.

The chain combines TRBV25-1 with TRBJ2-7, with 7 bases that match TRBD1. This CDR3 is built from 15 residues. The V gene's germline CDR1 is MGHDK and CDR2 SYGVNS. V was pared by 3 bases and J by 2 bases, with 7 bases of the junction left unmatched. CDR3 protein: CASSEGQGVAYEQYF. CDR3 nucleotides: TGTGCCAGCAGTGAGGGTCAGGGGGTAGCCTACGAGCAGTACTTC.

The chain is built from TRBV28 and TRBJ1-5; D call uncertain. The germline gives CDR1 MDHEN, CDR2 SYDVKM. Trimming cost V 10 bases and J 4 bases, with 11 bases left between them. The CDR3 covers 12 residues. The CDR3 here is CATKSTNQPQHF. CDR3 nucleotide sequence: TGTGCCACCAAATCCACAAATCAGCCCCAGCATTTT.

A note on this clone: In the same sample, other DNA sequences code for this CDR3. This chain links TRBV7-2 with TRBJ2-2; D is uncertain. Deletions cut 2 bases from V and 1 base from J, with 5 bases between. Germline CDR1 SGHTA, CDR2 FQGNSA. The CDR3 has 14 amino acids. The CDR3 loop reads CASSLLGNTGELFF. For the CDR3, the DNA is TGTGCCAGCAGCTTACTGGGGAACACCGGGGAGCTGTTTTTT.

The chain has TRBV7-3 and TRBJ2-5; TRBD1 is a possible D gene (5 bases). CDR3 length: 14 amino acids. Looked up from germline, CDR1 is SGHTA and CDR2 is FQGTGA. Trimming shortened V by 1 base and J by 2 bases, and 8 bases separated the two germline ends. As DNA, the CDR3 is TGTGCCAGCAGCTTAATCAGGGCGCAAGAGACCCAGTACTTC. This sequence encodes CASSLIRAQETQYF.

The J gene is TRBJ2-1, the V gene TRBV9; D gene ambiguous. V gave up 0 bases and J gave up 10 bases, with 8 bases separating them. Germline V gives CDR1 SGDLS, CDR2 YYNGEE. This CDR3 comprises 12 residues. In DNA, the CDR3 is TGTGCCAGCAGCGTAGGCCCTGAGGAGCAGTTCTTC. Its protein is CASSVGPEEQFF.

V is TRBV11-1 and J is TRBJ2-5; 9 bases agree with TRBD1. The junction had 1 base not matched to a gene; V was cut back by 3 bases and J by 5 bases. The CDR3 loop spans 13 amino acids. Germline values: CDR1 SGHAT, CDR2 FQDESV (reference sequence). The CDR3 region has the DNA TGTGCCAGCAGCTTCGGACAGGGGGAGACCCAGTACTTC. Protein sequence: CASSFGQGETQYF. The whole variable domain, remainder taken from reference TRBV11-1 and TRBJ2-5, is EAEVAQSPRYKITEKSQAVAFWCDPISGHATLYWYRQILGQGPELLVQFQDESVVDDSQLPKDRFSAERLKGVDSTLKIQPAELGDSAMYLCASSFGQGETQYFGPGTRLLVL.